This is a list of T cell receptor beta chains from one sample in a study of radiation and T cells in renal cell carcinoma. Profiling relied on immunoSEQ multiplex PCR, and the TCRdb table lists in-frame clones only, not all of them. This sample has just over 15,000 clones, with 64% found just once. The sample was tumor tissue, taken from a patient whose treatment included radiotherapy and nephrectomy. The receptors come from a woman in her sixties or seventies with renal cell carcinoma. The CDR3 runs from the conserved cysteine through the conserved F or W. Each record gives: V gene, J gene, CDR3 length, D gene, CDR3 protein. The D gene is left open where the match is weak.

v_gene: TRBV7-2; j_gene: TRBJ1-1; len: 15; d_gene: .; CDR3aa: CASSLVGHENTEAFF
v_gene: TRBV11-3; j_gene: TRBJ2-7; len: 15; d_gene: .; CDR3aa: CASSLWPVISYEQYF
v_gene: TRBV25-1; j_gene: TRBJ2-5; len: 14; d_gene: TRBD1; CDR3aa: CASSERGHQETQYF
v_gene: TRBV10-2; j_gene: TRBJ1-1; len: 13; d_gene: TRBD1; CDR3aa: CASREQGDTEAFF
v_gene: TRBV27; j_gene: TRBJ1-2; len: 14; d_gene: TRBD1; CDR3aa: CASSPAGGFHGYTF
v_gene: TRBV28; j_gene: TRBJ2-7; len: 13; d_gene: .; CDR3aa: CASSPPRLGEQYF
v_gene: TRBV10-3; j_gene: TRBJ1-2; len: 12; d_gene: .; CDR3aa: CAISERDHGYTF
v_gene: TRBV6-5; j_gene: TRBJ2-1; len: 15; d_gene: .; CDR3aa: CASIKGRGSYNEQFF
v_gene: TRBV5-6; j_gene: TRBJ1-1; len: 12; d_gene: .; CDR3aa: CASSRGGTEAFF
v_gene: TRBV6-5; j_gene: TRBJ2-3; len: 14; d_gene: TRBD2; CDR3aa: CASSSTSGRGTQYF
v_gene: TRBV9; j_gene: TRBJ2-1; len: 14; d_gene: .; CDR3aa: CASRGPESGNEQFF
v_gene: TRBV10-3; j_gene: TRBJ1-2; len: 11; d_gene: TRBD1; CDR3aa: CATGTGNSYTF
v_gene: TRBV5-6; j_gene: TRBJ2-1; len: 12; d_gene: .; CDR3aa: CASSSPSGEQFF
v_gene: TRBV30; j_gene: TRBJ2-7; len: 15; d_gene: TRBD2; CDR3aa: CAWSLLAGGTNEQYF
v_gene: TRBV9; j_gene: TRBJ1-2; len: 15; d_gene: TRBD1; CDR3aa: CASRLRDRGNYGYTF
v_gene: TRBV19; j_gene: TRBJ2-2; len: 16; d_gene: .; CDR3aa: CASRTDVRGITGELFF
v_gene: TRBV2; j_gene: TRBJ2-5; len: 14; d_gene: TRBD1; CDR3aa: CASSEGQAGKTQYF
v_gene: TRBV19; j_gene: TRBJ2-1; len: 14; d_gene: .; CDR3aa: CASSGTEYYNEQFF
v_gene: TRBV11-2; j_gene: TRBJ1-3; len: 14; d_gene: .; CDR3aa: CASSLKGFRNTIYF
v_gene: TRBV19; j_gene: TRBJ1-4; len: 13; d_gene: .; CDR3aa: CATQGTLNEKLFF
v_gene: TRBV5-4; j_gene: TRBJ2-2; len: 14; d_gene: .; CDR3aa: CASSIIFNPGELFF
v_gene: TRBV2; j_gene: TRBJ2-3; len: 13; d_gene: .; CDR3aa: CASIGAPRDTQYF
v_gene: TRBV6-5; j_gene: TRBJ1-1; len: 14; d_gene: TRBD1; CDR3aa: CASSYLRGDTEAFF
v_gene: TRBV7-2; j_gene: TRBJ2-5; len: 15; d_gene: TRBD1; CDR3aa: CASSLPGTGVETQYF
v_gene: TRBV18; j_gene: TRBJ1-2; len: 12; d_gene: .; CDR3aa: CASSPGDYGYTF
v_gene: TRBV6-6; j_gene: TRBJ2-5; len: 13; d_gene: .; CDR3aa: CASSYGSQETQYF
v_gene: TRBV27; j_gene: TRBJ1-2; len: 14; d_gene: .; CDR3aa: CASSLFQGGYGYTF
v_gene: TRBV5-4; j_gene: TRBJ2-7; len: 13; d_gene: .; CDR3aa: CASSSPPSYEQYF
v_gene: TRBV30; j_gene: TRBJ1-5; len: 13; d_gene: .; CDR3aa: CAWSRGNNQPQHF
v_gene: TRBV19; j_gene: TRBJ1-4; len: 15; d_gene: .; CDR3aa: CASSIRRENYEKLFF
v_gene: TRBV19; j_gene: TRBJ2-3; len: 14; d_gene: .; CDR3aa: CASSPGHGTDTQYF
v_gene: TRBV6-5; j_gene: TRBJ1-1; len: 12; d_gene: .; CDR3aa: CASSYLGTEAFF
v_gene: TRBV4-2; j_gene: TRBJ2-3; len: 15; d_gene: .; CDR3aa: CASSPIAATSDTQYF
v_gene: TRBV7-2; j_gene: TRBJ1-1; len: 14; d_gene: .; CDR3aa: CASSLGWQHTEAFF
v_gene: TRBV5-6; j_gene: TRBJ1-2; len: 15; d_gene: .; CDR3aa: CASTVAGWVNYGYTF
v_gene: TRBV9; j_gene: TRBJ1-1; len: 14; d_gene: .; CDR3aa: CASSVEFWNTEAFF
v_gene: TRBV10-3; j_gene: TRBJ2-2; len: 15; d_gene: .; CDR3aa: CAISAVGGGTGELFF
v_gene: TRBV5-6; j_gene: TRBJ2-1; len: 14; d_gene: .; CDR3aa: CASSPGTFRGEQFF
v_gene: TRBV7-2; j_gene: TRBJ1-3; len: 14; d_gene: .; CDR3aa: CASSLEIAGNTIYF
v_gene: TRBV6-6; j_gene: TRBJ1-2; len: 11; d_gene: .; CDR3aa: CASRGGHGYTF